Following are 15 T cell receptor beta chains from one sample sequenced in a study of cytomegalovirus exposure and HLA in healthy donors. The assay was immunoSEQ multiplex PCR, and TCRdb's table has in-frame clones only and misses some. The sample contains over 200,000 clones, roughly 85% of which appear only once. Sequenced: PBMCs. The receptors derive from a woman aged 18-29 years in good health and CMV-seronegative.

The chain employs TRBV18 and TRBJ1-2; no reliable D call. CDR1 and CDR2 from the germline V gene are KGHSH and LQKENI. The CDR3 totals 13 residues. V was trimmed by 5 bases and J by 3 bases, leaving 10 bases between them. The CDR3: CASSIRTDYGYTF. DNA of the CDR3: TGTGCCAGCTCAATACGCACAGACTATGGCTACACCTTC.

The rearrangement joins TRBV11-2 to TRBJ2-7; D not certain. Trimming cost V 1 base and J 2 bases, with 6 bases left between them. CDR3 length equals 13 residues. Per the germline V gene, CDR1 is SGHAT and CDR2 is FQNNGV. The CDR3 protein is CASSLGQTYEQYF. DNA of the CDR3: TGTGCCAGCAGCTTAGGACAAACCTACGAGCAGTACTTC.

CDR3 sequence: CASSPRGVLANEQFF. The CDR3 nucleotides are TGTGCCAGCAGCCCAAGGGGAGTCCTTGCCAATGAGCAGTTCTTC. The J gene is TRBJ2-1, the V gene TRBV7-9; either TRBD1 or TRBD2 may fit D (5 bases each). The germline V gene encodes CDR1 SEHNR and CDR2 FQNEAQ (reference sequence). V dropped 5 bases and J dropped 6 bases, with 17 bases sitting between them. This CDR3 has 15 amino acids.

A few counts support this clone. The gene calls are TRBV7-9 and TRBJ1-5; no definite D call. Trimming left V 2 bases short and J 7 bases short, with 6 bases between. This CDR3 has 12 residues. Germline CDR1 and CDR2: SEHNR and FQNEAQ (reference sequence). CDR3 bases: TGTGCCAGCAGCTTACGAGGGCAGCCCCAGCATTTT. It specifies CASSLRGQPQHF.

The CDR3 DNA reads as TGCGCCAGCAGCCACCCATATGGACTAGCGGGAGAAGAGACCCAGTACTTC. It is translated as CASSHPYGLAGEETQYF. The V call is TRBV4-1, the J call TRBJ2-5; 13 bases are a match to TRBD2. Germline-derived CDR1 and CDR2 are MGHRA and YSYEKL. The CDR3 totals 17 residues. Losses at the gene ends were 3 bases for V and 3 bases for J; bases not matched to a gene: 7.

This clone was found a few times. The CDR3 sequence is CASHSGETYNEQFF. CDR3 bases: TGTGCCAGTCATTCAGGGGAAACCTACAATGAGCAGTTCTTC. The chain is built from TRBV6-5 and TRBJ2-1; a weak D match, TRBD1 (6 bases). Germline V gives CDR1 MNHEY, CDR2 SVGAGI. CDR3 length equals 14 residues. V lost 9 bases and J 2 bases, leaving 14 bases between the germline ends.

The V call is TRBV5-1, the J call TRBJ2-1; 12 nucleotides match TRBD2. The germline V gene encodes CDR1 SGHRS and CDR2 YFSETQ. There are 20 residues in the CDR3. Trimming removed 2 bases from V and 2 bases from J; junction bases left unmatched: 14. The CDR3 loop reads CASSLNPGGTSGRPYNEQFF. CDR3 bases: TGCGCCAGCAGCTTAAACCCCGGGGGCACTAGCGGGAGGCCCTACAATGAGCAGTTCTTC.

J is TRBJ2-3 and V is TRBV9, with 11 bases lining up with TRBD1. From germline, CDR1 is SGDLS and CDR2 YYNGEE. This CDR3 contains 18 residues. Trimming removed 1 base from V and 4 bases from J; junction bases left unmatched: 11. The CDR3 loop is CASSVSGQGAFRSDTQYF. Written as DNA, the CDR3 is TGTGCCAGCAGCGTATCCGGACAGGGGGCGTTTCGGTCAGATACGCAGTATTTT.

V and J are TRBV11-2 and TRBJ2-1; D is ambiguous. Germline CDR1 is SGHAT and CDR2 is FQNNGV. The germline V and J ends were trimmed by 7 bases and 5 bases, with 15 bases remaining between them. The CDR3 is made up of 14 amino acids. CDR3 DNA sequence: TGTGCCAGCACCCTGGTCAGCGCCGACAATGAGCAGTTCTTC. Its translation: CASTLVSADNEQFF.

This sequence joins TRBV5-1 and TRBJ2-2; no reliable D call. The CDR3 loop spans 15 amino acids. With 0 bases removed from V and 0 bases from J, the gap between germline ends came to 6 bases. Germline CDR1 SGHRS, CDR2 YFSETQ. This CDR3 is CASSLDATNTGELFF. CDR3 DNA: TGCGCCAGCAGCTTGGACGCAACGAACACCGGGGAGCTGTTTTTT.

V and J are TRBV6-6 and TRBJ2-7, with 10 positions matching TRBD2. The CDR3 is 14 residues long. Trimming at V came to 2 bases and at J to 5 bases, leaving 3 bases not matched to a gene. Germline-derived CDR1 and CDR2 are MNHNY and SVGAGI (reference sequence). CDR3 sequence (DNA): TGTGCCAGCAGTTACAGCGGGGGGGCCGACGAGCAGTACTTC. Protein product: CASSYSGGADEQYF.

DNA of the CDR3: TGTGCCTGGGGCGGACAGTCGAACACTGAAGCTTTCTTT. It codes for CAWGGQSNTEAFF. The rearrangement joins TRBV30 to TRBJ1-1; TRBD1 might be the D (6 bases). The V end lost 5 bases, the J end lost 1 base, and 11 bases lay between the germline ends. The CDR3 totals 13 residues. Germline V lookup: CDR1 GTSNPN, CDR2 SVGIG (reference sequence).

V and J are TRBV18 and TRBJ1-1, with D possibly being TRBD1 (5 bases). Germline V lookup: CDR1 KGHSH, CDR2 LQKENI. The CDR3 covers 15 residues. V gave up 6 bases and J gave up 4 bases, with 18 bases separating them. CDR3 residues: CASSTSGGGVTEAFF. CDR3 DNA sequence: TGTGCCAGCTCCACGTCGGGGGGAGGCGTCACTGAAGCTTTCTTT.

This CDR3 reads CASSLEGEAYIYGYTF. For the CDR3, the DNA is TGTGCCAGCAGCTTAGAAGGGGAGGCCTACATCTATGGCTACACCTTC. This rearrangement joins TRBV11-2 to TRBJ1-2; possible D gene TRBD1, 5 bases. Germline V gene sequence: CDR1 SGHAT, CDR2 FQNNGV. The CDR3 spans 16 residues. The ends were cut back, 0 bases at V and 4 bases at J, with 15 bases in the middle.

The rearrangement uses TRBV6-6 and TRBJ2-1; D is possibly TRBD1 (6 bases). The CDR3 is made up of 16 amino acids. Trimming shortened V by 0 bases and J by 9 bases, and 18 bases separated the two germline ends. The germline V gene encodes CDR1 MNHNY and CDR2 SVGAGI (reference sequence). The CDR3 nucleotides read TGTGCCAGCAGTTACTCGGGGCCCCCAGGGGTTTCTGAGCAGTTCTTC. Its translation is CASSYSGPPGVSEQFF.